A single T cell receptor beta chain is shown here with its context. J was trimmed by 5 bases and V by 0 bases; bases with no gene match: 8. The CDR3 spans 17 residues. Germline assignment: CDR1 SGHNT and CDR2 YYREEE (reference sequence). This specimen comes from a study of blood T cell repertoires in COVID-19. Study details: T cells, B-cell-depleted T cells, or PBMCs provided the cDNA or gDNA that served as material.

Study processing details: Using reference gene primer amplification, nucleated cell counts were estimated. Here immunoSEQ multiplex PCR was the method, and the copy in TCRdb shows in-frame clones only, minus some. V and J calls and clone size are those listed in that table; D and trimming were worked out from the DNA. The table records about 69,000 clones, 85% of them present only once. The sequenced material came from peripheral blood. This sequence was found in a man aged 80 or over with acute or convalescent COVID-19. J is TRBJ1-1 and V is TRBV5-4, with 12 bases matching TRBD1. CDR3: CASSLGGTGGAGTEAFF. Here the CDR3 DNA reads TGTGCCAGCAGCTTGGGCGGGACAGGGGGCGCAGGTACTGAAGCTTTCTTT. The variable domain in full, completed from reference TRBV5-4 and TRBJ1-1, reads ETGVTQSPTHLIKTRGQQVTLRCSSQSGHNTVSWYQQALGQGPQFIFQYYREEENGRGNFPPRFSGLQFPNYSSELNVNALELDDSALYLCASSLGGTGGAGTEAFFGQGTRLTVV.